A single TCR beta chain is shown here with its context. Antigen unknown. The sample is drawn from a study of PD-1 blockade in classical Hodgkin lymphoma. The wider study: With a 2-week interval, patients received intravenous nivolumab at 3 mg/kg. Study-wide results and limits: Reported findings placed baseline TCR diversity lower in newly diagnosed patients (compared with healthy donors).

CDR3 length equals 13 residues. Deletions cut 3 bases from V and 4 bases from J, with 11 bases between. The germline gives CDR1 SQVTM, CDR2 ANQGSEA. Clones were sequenced by immunoSEQ multiplex PCR, and TCRdb holds only the in-frame ones, with some missing. The sample has over 10,000 clones, more than 70% seen once. Stated time point: cycle 4 day 1 (C4D1), after less than 7 weeks of nivolumab. Autologous stem cell transplantation was followed by relapse in every patient, and brentuximab vedotin exposure varied. Thawed PBMCs were the source of CD4+ T cells, purified by magnetic negative selection. The chain has TRBV29-1 and TRBJ2-3; maybe TRBD1 (6 bases). This TCR derives from a human donor with classical Hodgkin lymphoma. Sequencing used CD4+ T cells from blood, obtained before the fourth cycle of nivolumab. CDR3 DNA sequence: TGCAGCGTTGAGGACAACAGGGCAGATACGCAGTATTTT. Translated, it gives CSVEDNRADTQYF.